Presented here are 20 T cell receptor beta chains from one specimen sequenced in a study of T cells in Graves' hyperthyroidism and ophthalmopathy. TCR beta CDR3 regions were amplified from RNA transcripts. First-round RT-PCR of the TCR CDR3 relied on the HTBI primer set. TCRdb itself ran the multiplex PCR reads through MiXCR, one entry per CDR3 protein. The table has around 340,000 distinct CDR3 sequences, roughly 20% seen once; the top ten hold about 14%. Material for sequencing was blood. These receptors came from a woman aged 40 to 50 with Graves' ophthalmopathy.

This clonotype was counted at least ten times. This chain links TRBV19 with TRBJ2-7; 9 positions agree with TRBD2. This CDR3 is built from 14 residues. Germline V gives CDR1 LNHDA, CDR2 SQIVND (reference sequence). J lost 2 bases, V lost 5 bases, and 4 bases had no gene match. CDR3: CASSSRTSAYEQYF. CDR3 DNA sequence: TGTGCCAGTAGTTCGCGGACTAGCGCCTACGAGCAGTACTTC. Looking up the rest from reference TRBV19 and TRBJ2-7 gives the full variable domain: DGGITQSPKYLFRKEGQNVTLSCEQNLNHDAMYWYRQDPGQGLRLIYYSQIVNDFQKGDIAEGYSVSREKKESFPLTVTSAQKNPTAFYLCASSSRTSAYEQYFGPGTRLTVT.

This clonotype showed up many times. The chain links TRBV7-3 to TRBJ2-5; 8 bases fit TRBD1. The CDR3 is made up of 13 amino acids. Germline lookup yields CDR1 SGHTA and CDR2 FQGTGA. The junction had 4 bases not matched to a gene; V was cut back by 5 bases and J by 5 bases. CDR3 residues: CASSPGGWETQYF. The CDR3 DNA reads TGTGCCAGCAGCCCAGGGGGCTGGGAGACCCAGTACTTC.

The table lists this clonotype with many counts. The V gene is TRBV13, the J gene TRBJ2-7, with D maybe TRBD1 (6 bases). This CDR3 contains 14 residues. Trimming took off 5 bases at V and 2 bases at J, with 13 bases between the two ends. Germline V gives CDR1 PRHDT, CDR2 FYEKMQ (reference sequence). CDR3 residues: CASSPGQNTYEQYF. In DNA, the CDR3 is TGTGCCAGCAGCCCCGGACAGAACACCTACGAGCAGTACTTC.

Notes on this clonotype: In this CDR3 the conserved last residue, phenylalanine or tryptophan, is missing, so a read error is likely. The CDR3 nucleotides are TGTGCCAGCAGCGCCCAGAAGGGCGTTCCGAATGAGCAGTTCTTA. This translates into CASSAQKGVPNEQFL. V gene TRBV27 combines with J gene TRBJ2-1; D is unclear. The length of the CDR3 is 15 residues. The germline V gene encodes CDR1 MNHEY and CDR2 SMNVEV (reference sequence). Between the trimmed V and J ends, which lost 6 bases and 7 bases, there was a span of 19 bases.

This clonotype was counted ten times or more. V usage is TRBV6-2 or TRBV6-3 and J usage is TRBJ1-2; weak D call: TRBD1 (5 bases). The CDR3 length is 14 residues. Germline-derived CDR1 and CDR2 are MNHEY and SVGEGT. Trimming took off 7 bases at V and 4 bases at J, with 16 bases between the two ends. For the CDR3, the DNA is TGTGCCAGCACCTTCTCAGGGATCGGCTATGGCTACACCTTC. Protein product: CASTFSGIGYGYTF.

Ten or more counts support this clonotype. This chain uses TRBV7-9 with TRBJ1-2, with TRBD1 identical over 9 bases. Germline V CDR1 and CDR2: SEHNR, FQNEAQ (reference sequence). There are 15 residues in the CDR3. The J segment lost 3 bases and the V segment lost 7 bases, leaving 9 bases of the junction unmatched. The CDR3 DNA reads TGTGCCAGCACCCCGGGACAGGGAAACGACTATGGCTACACCTTC. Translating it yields CASTPGQGNDYGYTF.

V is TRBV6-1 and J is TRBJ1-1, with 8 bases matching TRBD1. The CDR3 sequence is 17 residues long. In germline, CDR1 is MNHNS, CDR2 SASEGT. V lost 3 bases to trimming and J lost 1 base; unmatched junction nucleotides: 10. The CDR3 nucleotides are TGTGCCAGCAGTGATCCCGGACAGGGCTACTCGAACACTGAAGCTTTCTTT. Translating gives CASSDPGQGYSNTEAFF.

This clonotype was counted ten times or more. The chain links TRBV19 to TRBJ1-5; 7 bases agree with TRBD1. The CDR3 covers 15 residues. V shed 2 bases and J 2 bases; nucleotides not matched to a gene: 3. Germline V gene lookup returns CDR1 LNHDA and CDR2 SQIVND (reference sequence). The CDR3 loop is CASSISTGGNQPQHF. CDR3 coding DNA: TGTGCCAGTAGTATATCAACAGGGGGCAATCAGCCCCAGCATTTT.

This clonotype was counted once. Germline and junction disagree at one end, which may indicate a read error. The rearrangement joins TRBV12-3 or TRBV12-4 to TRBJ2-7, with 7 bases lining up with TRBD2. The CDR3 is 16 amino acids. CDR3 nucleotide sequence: TGTGCCAGCAGTTTATGGGCAGGGCGGGGGACTTACGAACAGTACTTC. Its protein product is CASSLWAGRGTYEQYF.

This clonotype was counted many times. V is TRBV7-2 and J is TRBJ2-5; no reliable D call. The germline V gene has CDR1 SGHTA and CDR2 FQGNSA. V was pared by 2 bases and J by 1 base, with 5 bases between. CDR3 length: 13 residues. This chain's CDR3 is CASSLTPQETQYF. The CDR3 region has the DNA TGTGCCAGCAGCTTAACCCCCCAAGAGACCCAGTACTTC.

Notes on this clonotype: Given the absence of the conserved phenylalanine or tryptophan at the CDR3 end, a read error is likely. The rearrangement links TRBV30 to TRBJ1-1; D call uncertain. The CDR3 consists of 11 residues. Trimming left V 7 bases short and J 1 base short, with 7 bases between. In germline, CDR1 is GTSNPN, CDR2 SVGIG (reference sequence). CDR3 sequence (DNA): TGTGCCTTCGGACCGAACACTGAAGCTTTCATT. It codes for CAFGPNTEAFI.

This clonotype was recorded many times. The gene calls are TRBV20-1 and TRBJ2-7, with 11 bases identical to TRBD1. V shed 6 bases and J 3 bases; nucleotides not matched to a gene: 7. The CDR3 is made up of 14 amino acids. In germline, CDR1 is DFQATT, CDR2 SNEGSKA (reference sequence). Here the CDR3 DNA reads TGCAGTGCCCGTGCCGGGACAGGGGGCTACGAGCAGTACTTC. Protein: CSARAGTGGYEQYF.

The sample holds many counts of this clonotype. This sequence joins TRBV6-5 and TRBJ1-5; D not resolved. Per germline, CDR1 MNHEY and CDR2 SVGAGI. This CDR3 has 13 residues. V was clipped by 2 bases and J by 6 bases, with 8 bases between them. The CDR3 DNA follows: TGTGCCAGCAGTTACGGGGAAAGTCAGCCCCAGCATTTT. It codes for CASSYGESQPQHF.

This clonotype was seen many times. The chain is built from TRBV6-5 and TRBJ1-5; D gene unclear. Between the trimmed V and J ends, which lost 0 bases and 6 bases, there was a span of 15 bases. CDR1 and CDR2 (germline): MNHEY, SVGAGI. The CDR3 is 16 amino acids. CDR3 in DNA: TGTGCCAGCAGTTACTCGCAAATCCGTGGGAGTCAGCCCCAGCATTTT. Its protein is CASSYSQIRGSQPQHF.

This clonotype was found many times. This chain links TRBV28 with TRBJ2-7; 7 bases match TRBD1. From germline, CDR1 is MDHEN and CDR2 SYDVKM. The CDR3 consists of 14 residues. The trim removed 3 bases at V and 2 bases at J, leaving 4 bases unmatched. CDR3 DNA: TGTGCCAGCAGTTTGACAGGGCCCCCCTACGAGCAGTACTTC. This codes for CASSLTGPPYEQYF.

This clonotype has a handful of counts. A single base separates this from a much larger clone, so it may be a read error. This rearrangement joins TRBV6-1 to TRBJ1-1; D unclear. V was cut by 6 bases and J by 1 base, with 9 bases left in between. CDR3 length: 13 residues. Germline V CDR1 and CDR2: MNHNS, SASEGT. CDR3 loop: CASSSGKNTEAFF. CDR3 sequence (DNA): TGTGCCAGCAGCTCCGGGAAGAACACTGAAGCTTTCTTT.

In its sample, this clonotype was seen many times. CDR3 sequence reads: CASSRGRDSRNYGYTF. For the CDR3, the DNA is TGTGCCAGCAGCCGCGGACGGGATTCTCGAAACTATGGCTACACCTTC. This chain connects TRBV4-2 to TRBJ1-2, with no clear D. V lost 4 bases and J lost 2, with 17 bases in between. The CDR3 has 16 residues. CDR1 and CDR2 (germline): LGHNA, YNFKEQ.

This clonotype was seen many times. The chain's CDR3 is CASSPDTEAFF. CDR3 DNA sequence: TGTGCCAGCAGCCCGGACACTGAAGCTTTCTTT. The genes are TRBV7-2 and TRBJ1-1; D gene ambiguous. V lost 5 bases to trimming and J lost 3 bases, with 4 bases between them. The CDR3 contains 11 residues. Germline loops: CDR1 SGHTA, CDR2 FQGNSA.

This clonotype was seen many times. This CDR3 is CAWSVGTGANTEAFF. The CDR3 DNA is TGTGCCTGGAGTGTTGGAACAGGGGCCAACACTGAAGCTTTCTTT. The rearrangement links TRBV30 to TRBJ1-1; 7 nucleotides agree with TRBD1. V lost 0 bases to trimming and J lost 2 bases; unmatched junction nucleotides: 6. This CDR3 comprises 15 residues. Germline CDR1 and CDR2: GTSNPN and SVGIG (reference sequence).

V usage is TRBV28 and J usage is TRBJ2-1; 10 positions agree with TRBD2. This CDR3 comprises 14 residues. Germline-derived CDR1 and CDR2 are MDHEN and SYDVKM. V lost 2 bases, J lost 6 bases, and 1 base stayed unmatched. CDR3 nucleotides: TGTGCCAGCAGTTTAACTAGCGGGGCCAATGAGCAGTTCTTC. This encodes CASSLTSGANEQFF.